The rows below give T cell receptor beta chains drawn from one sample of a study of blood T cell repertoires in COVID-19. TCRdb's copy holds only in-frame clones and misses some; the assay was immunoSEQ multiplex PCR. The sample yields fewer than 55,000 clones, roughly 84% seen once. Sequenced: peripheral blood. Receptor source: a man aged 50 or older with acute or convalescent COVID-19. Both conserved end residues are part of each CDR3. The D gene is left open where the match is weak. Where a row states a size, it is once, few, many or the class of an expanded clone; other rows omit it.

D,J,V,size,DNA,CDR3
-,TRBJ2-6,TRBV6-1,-,TGTGCCAGCAGTGAATTATTCTCTGGGGCCAACGTCCTGACTTTC,CASSELFSGANVLTF
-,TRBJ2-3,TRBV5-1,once,TGCGCCGGCCGGGGAGATATTTTTGATACGCAGTATTTT,CAGRGDIFDTQYF
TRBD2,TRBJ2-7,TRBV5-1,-,TGCGCCAGCAGCTTGGCGCCGGGACTAGGGGCATACGAGCAGTACTTC,CASSLAPGLGAYEQYF
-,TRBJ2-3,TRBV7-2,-,TGTGCCAGCAGCTTATTTAGCAGAGATACGCAGTATTTT,CASSLFSRDTQYF
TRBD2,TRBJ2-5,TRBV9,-,TGTGCCAGCAGCATCGCGGGAGCCGAGACCCAGTACTTC,CASSIAGAETQYF
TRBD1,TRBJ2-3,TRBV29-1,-,TGCAGCGTATCCGGGACAGGGGGTGATACGCAGTATTTT,CSVSGTGGDTQYF
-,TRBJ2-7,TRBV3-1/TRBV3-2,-,TGTGCCAGCAGCCAACAATACGAGCAGTACTTC,CASSQQYEQYF
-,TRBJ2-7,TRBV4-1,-,TGCGCCAGCAGCCTCGGACTGAGTACCTACGAGCAGTACTTC,CASSLGLSTYEQYF
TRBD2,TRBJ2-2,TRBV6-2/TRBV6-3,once,TGTGCCAGCAGTTACGAGGGACTAGCGGGAGTTCCCACCGGGGAGCTGTTTTTT,CASSYEGLAGVPTGELFF
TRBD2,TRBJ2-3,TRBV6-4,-,TGTGCCAGCAGTCGTGGACTAGCGGGGGCAGATACGCAGTATTTT,CASSRGLAGADTQYF
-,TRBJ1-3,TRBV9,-,TGTGCCAGCAGCCTTGATAGGGGAGGCACTGGAAACACCATATATTTT,CASSLDRGGTGNTIYF
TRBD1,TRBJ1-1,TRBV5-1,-,TGCGCCAGCAGCTTGGCAGGGGGCGGGACTGAAGCTTTCTTT,CASSLAGGGTEAFF
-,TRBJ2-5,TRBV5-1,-,TGCGCCAGCAGCTTGAGAGGGGAGACCCAGTACTTC,CASSLRGETQYF
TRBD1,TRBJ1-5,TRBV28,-,TGTGCCAGCAGTAAGTCCGCCCGAGGACAGGGCGATAATCAGCCCCAGCATTTT,CASSKSARGQGDNQPQHF
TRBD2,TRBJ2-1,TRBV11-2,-,TGTGCCAGCAGCTTTGGACTAGCGGGAGGGAAGGACAATGAGCAGTTCTTC,CASSFGLAGGKDNEQFF
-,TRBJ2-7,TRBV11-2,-,TGTGCCAGCAGCCCTCGAGGGAGCTCCTACGAGCAGTACTTC,CASSPRGSSYEQYF
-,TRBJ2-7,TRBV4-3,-,TGCGCCAGCAGCCAAAACATCCCCGGGGGATCCTTCTACGAGCAGTACTTC,CASSQNIPGGSFYEQYF
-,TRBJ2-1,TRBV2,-,TGTGCCAGCACCTTTTCTGCTATACGTGAGCAGTTCTTC,CASTFSAIREQFF
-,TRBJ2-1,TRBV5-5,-,TGTGCCAGCAGCTTGGGGCCTAGAAGCTCCTACAATGAGCAGTTCTTC,CASSLGPRSSYNEQFF
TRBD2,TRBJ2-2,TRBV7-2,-,TGTGCCAGCAGCTTAGAGCCTAGCGGGAGCGGGGAGCTGTTTTTT,CASSLEPSGSGELFF
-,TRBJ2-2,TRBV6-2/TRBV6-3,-,TGTGCCAGCAGCTATCTAAAGGGGGCCGGGGAGCTGTTTTTT,CASSYLKGAGELFF
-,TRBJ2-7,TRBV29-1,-,TGCAGCGTAAAGGGCAGGGTATCCTACGAGCAGTACTTC,CSVKGRVSYEQYF
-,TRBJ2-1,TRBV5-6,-,TGTGCCAGCAGCTTGGCCTTACGGACTAATGAGCAGTTCTTC,CASSLALRTNEQFF
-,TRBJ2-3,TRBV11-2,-,TGTGCCAGCAGCTTAGGCCCAGTTATCACAGATACGCAGTATTTT,CASSLGPVITDTQYF
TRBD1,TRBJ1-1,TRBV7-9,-,TGTGCCAGCAGCCCTGGGACAGGAGGAAAAGCTTTCTTT,CASSPGTGGKAFF
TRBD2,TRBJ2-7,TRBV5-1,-,TGCGCCAGCAGCACGACTAGCGGGAATTACGAGCAGTACTTC,CASSTTSGNYEQYF
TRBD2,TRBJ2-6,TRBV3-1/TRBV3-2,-,TGTGCCAGCAGCCAAGATAGCGGGGCCGGGGCCAACGTCCTGACTTTC,CASSQDSGAGANVLTF
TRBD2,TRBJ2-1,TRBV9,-,TGTGCCAGCAGCGTAGGACTAGCGGGGGGGAATGAGCAGTTCTTC,CASSVGLAGGNEQFF
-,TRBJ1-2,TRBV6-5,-,TGTGCCAGCAGTTCGGTCTTACGAGTGGGCTACACCTTC,CASSSVLRVGYTF
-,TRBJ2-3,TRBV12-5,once,TGTGCTAGTGGTTTGGCGGGCCCCGGAGGGGATACGCAGTATTTT,CASGLAGPGGDTQYF
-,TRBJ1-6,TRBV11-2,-,TGTGCCAGCAACTCCATAGGGGTTAATTCACCCCTCCACTTT,CASNSIGVNSPLHF
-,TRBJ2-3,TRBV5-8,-,TGTGCCAGCAGCGGGACAAATACGCAGTATTTT,CASSGTNTQYF
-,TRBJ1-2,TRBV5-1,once,TGCGCCAGCAGCTTGGCCGGGGAGGGGCCGGGCTACACCTTC,CASSLAGEGPGYTF
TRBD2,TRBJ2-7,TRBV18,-,TGTGCCAGCTCACCAATCCCACCCAGCGGGGTAAGCGAGCAGTACTTC,CASSPIPPSGVSEQYF
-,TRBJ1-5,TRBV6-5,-,TGTGCCAGCCAAACAGGGATTGGAAGCAATCAGCCCCAGCATTTT,CASQTGIGSNQPQHF
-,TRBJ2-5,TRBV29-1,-,TGCAGTGCACAGGGAATCGGGGAGACCCAGTACTTC,CSAQGIGETQYF
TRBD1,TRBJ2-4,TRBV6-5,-,TGTGCCAGCAGTAGCCTTCAGGGGGCCTACATTCAGTACTTC,CASSSLQGAYIQYF
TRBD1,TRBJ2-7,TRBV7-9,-,TGTGCCAGCAGCCGGACAGGGGGCTTTTCCTACGAGCAGTACTTC,CASSRTGGFSYEQYF
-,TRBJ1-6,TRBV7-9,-,TGTGCCAGCAACCCGACCCCCCGGGGAATTTCACCCCTCCACTTT,CASNPTPRGISPLHF
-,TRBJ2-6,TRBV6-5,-,TGTGCCAGCAGTTACTCAGAGTCTGTTGTGGTCAACGTCCTGACTTTC,CASSYSESVVVNVLTF
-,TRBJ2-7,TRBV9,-,TGTGCCAGCAGCGTATCGGCGCTGGGCACCTACGAGCAGTACTTC,CASSVSALGTYEQYF
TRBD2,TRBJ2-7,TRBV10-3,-,TGTGCCATCAGTGGAAAGGGGGTAGAGCGGGAGGGCCAGAGATACGAGCAGTACTTC,CAISGKGVEREGQRYEQYF
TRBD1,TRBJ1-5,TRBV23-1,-,TGCGCCAGCACGCAGGACAGGCCCCTCAATCAGCCCCAGCATTTT,CASTQDRPLNQPQHF
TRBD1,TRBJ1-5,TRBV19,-,TGTGCCAGTAGTTCAATCGGACAGGGGAATCAGCCCCAGCATTTT,CASSSIGQGNQPQHF
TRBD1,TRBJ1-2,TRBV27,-,TGTGCCAGCAGGACAGGGGGGGACCGGGGCTACACCTTC,CASRTGGDRGYTF
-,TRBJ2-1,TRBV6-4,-,TGTGCCTTACCTAGGAGGGATGTTCCCTACAATGAGCAGTTCTTC,CALPRRDVPYNEQFF
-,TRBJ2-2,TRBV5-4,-,TGTGCCAGCGATCGCGGGACTCCTTGTGAGGGTGGGGAGCTGTTTTTT,CASDRGTPCEGGELFF
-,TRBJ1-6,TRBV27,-,TGTGCCAGCAGCGAGTTTGGGCTAGCTCTCCACTTT,CASSEFGLALHF
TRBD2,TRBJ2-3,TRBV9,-,TGTGCCAGCAGCCCCGGGACTAGCGGGAGCACAGATACGCAGTATTTT,CASSPGTSGSTDTQYF
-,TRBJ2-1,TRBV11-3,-,TGTGCCAGCAGCTTAGTCCAGGGCGGGAAGGTGGTCAATGAGCAGTTCTTC,CASSLVQGGKVVNEQFF
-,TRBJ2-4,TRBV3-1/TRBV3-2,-,TGTGCCAGCAGCCAAGATCGGGGCCAGGGGAAAAACATTCAGTACTTC,CASSQDRGQGKNIQYF